The following is a T cell receptor beta chain sequence with its context. Its target antigen remains unknown. No much larger clonotype is one base removed from it; base qualities were not supplied. For this chain, trimming is 6 bases at the V end and 3 bases at the J end, and the number of junction bases without a gene match is 6. There are 16 amino acids in the CDR3, from cysteine to phenylalanine inclusive. Of all the DNA, just the CDR3 is kept, 48 bases in frame from base 1. CDR1 KGHDR and CDR2 SFDVKD were looked up in the germline V gene. This record belongs to a study of control samples from healthy donors and cancer patients (dated by TCRdb to about 2020). Libraries were constructed by the immunoSEQ multiplex PCR assay. TCRdb obtained this table from immuneACCESS and retained in-frame rearrangements with V and J assigned. These tables miss some clones; where compared with another copy, unresolved V genes account for less than half of the shortfall, and the remainder is unexplained. In all, the sample holds some 44,000 clones, and about three quarters of those were seen once. Roughly 18% of the sample goes to the ten largest clones.

The sequenced material came from formalin-fixed, paraffin-embedded tissue. The TCR was taken from a male donor with melanoma. This chain is built from TRBV24-1 and TRBJ2-2; 10 bases in between match TRBD2. The CDR3 amino acid sequence is: CATSSSGRGDTGELFF. The sequence in DNA is TGTGCCACCAGTTCTAGCGGGAGAGGGGACACCGGGGAGCTGTTTTTT.